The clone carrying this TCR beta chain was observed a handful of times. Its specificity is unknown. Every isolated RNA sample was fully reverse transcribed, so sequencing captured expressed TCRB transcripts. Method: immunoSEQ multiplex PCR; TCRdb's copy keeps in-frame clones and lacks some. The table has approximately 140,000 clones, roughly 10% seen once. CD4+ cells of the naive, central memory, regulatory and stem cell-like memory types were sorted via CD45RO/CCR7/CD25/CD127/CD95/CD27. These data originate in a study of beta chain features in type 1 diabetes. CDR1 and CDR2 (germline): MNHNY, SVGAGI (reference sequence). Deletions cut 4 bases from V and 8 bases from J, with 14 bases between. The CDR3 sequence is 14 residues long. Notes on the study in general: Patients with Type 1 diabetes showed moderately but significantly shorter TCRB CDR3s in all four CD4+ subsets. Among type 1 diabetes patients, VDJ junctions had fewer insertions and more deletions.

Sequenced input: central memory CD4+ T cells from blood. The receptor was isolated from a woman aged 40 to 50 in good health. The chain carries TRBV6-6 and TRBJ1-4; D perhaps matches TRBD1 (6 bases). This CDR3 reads CASSSTGPPEKLFF. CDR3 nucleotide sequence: TGTGCCAGCAGTTCAACAGGGCCCCCGGAAAAACTGTTTTTT.